The entry below gives a single T cell receptor beta chain sequence along with its context. The source of the sample is a study of T cells after yellow fever vaccination. In TCRdb, the 5' RACE reads were re-called with MiXCR into one record per CDR3 protein. The sample lists some 390,000 distinct CDR3 sequences, around 20% seen once, with roughly a sixth in the top ten. CDR1 and CDR2 from the germline V gene are DFQATT and SNEGSKA (reference sequence). The CDR3 has 18 residues. J gave up 0 bases and V 3 bases, and 9 bases lay outside the gene matches. The chain has TRBV20-1 and TRBJ2-1, with 12 positions matching TRBD2. The sequencing used PBMCs, collected before the yellow fever booster vaccination. The TCR was taken from a man aged 18-30 years who received the YFV17D yellow fever vaccine. In nucleotides, the CDR3 is TGCAGTGCTAGGGGAACTAGCGGGGGGCCGAGCTCCTACAATGAGCAGTTCTTC. Its protein is CSARGTSGGPSSYNEQFF.